The present T cell receptor beta chain was sequenced within a study of cytomegalovirus exposure and HLA in healthy donors. Study-wide results and caveats: The authors later found TCR association rates varying by HLA locus, with DRB1 most and HLA-C fewest. Other equally common chains were less clonally expanded than HLA-associated TCR beta chains, a later analysis showed. Analysis performed later found around 15,000 TCR beta sequences associated with HLA alleles at 0.05 false discovery rate.

Germline-derived CDR1 and CDR2 are SNHLY and FYNNEI. Trimming removed 5 bases from V and 2 bases from J; junction bases left unmatched: 9. The CDR3 covers 18 residues. With regard to this clone: As yet, its antigen is unknown.

PCR was performed using 60 Vbeta and 13 Jbeta primers. Here immunoSEQ multiplex PCR was the method, and the copy in TCRdb shows in-frame clones only, minus some. The table records 200,000 to 300,000 clones, around 80% of them present only once. The receptor comes from a boy aged 10-17 years in good health and CMV-seronegative. Input material: PBMCs. The V and J genes are TRBV2 and TRBJ2-6; 10 nucleotides agree with TRBD1. The CDR3 spells CASSLPGQGLAGANVLTF. Written as DNA, the CDR3 is TGTGCCAGCAGTCTACCGGGACAGGGGCTTGCTGGGGCCAACGTCCTGACTTTC. The whole variable domain, remainder taken from reference TRBV2 and TRBJ2-6, is EPEVTQTPSHQVTQMGQEVILRCVPISNHLYFYWYRQILGQKVEFLVSFYNNEISEKSEIFDDQFSVERPDGSNFTLKIRSTKLEDSAMYFCASSLPGQGLAGANVLTFGAGSRLTVL.